This T cell receptor beta chain was sequenced for a study of cytomegalovirus exposure and HLA in healthy donors. The study's findings and limits: Overall, around 150 TCR beta chains were annotated as cytomegalovirus-associated.

PCR involved 60 Vbeta and 13 Jbeta primers. Data came from immunoSEQ multiplex PCR; TCRdb stores just in-frame clones and leaves some out. The sample holds roughly 180,000 clones, roughly 75% seen once. As concerns this clone: Its cognate antigen is unknown. Mismatch with germline at one junction end may stem from a read error.

The CDR3 loop spans 15 amino acids. Germline V gene lookup returns CDR1 PRHDT and CDR2 FYEKMQ (reference sequence). The chain couples TRBV13 to TRBJ2-7, with 10 bases matching TRBD1. This receptor was identified in a female donor in good health and CMV-seronegative. Sequences were obtained from PBMCs. CDR3: CASSLGGQGIYEQYF. In DNA form, the CDR3 reads TGTGCCAGCAGCCTAGGGGGACAGGGGATCTACGAGCAGTACTTC.